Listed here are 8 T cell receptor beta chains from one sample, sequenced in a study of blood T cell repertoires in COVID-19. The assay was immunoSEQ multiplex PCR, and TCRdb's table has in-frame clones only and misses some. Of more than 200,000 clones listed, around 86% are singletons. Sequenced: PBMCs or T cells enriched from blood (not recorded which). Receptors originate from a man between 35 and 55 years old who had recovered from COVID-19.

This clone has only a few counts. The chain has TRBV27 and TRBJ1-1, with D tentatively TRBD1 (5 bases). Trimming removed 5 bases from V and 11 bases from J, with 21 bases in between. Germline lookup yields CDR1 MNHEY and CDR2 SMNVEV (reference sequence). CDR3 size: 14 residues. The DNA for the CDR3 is TGTGCCAGCAGTAAGCCAGGGTTGCTCACTGGCGCTTTCTTT. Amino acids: CASSKPGLLTGAFF.

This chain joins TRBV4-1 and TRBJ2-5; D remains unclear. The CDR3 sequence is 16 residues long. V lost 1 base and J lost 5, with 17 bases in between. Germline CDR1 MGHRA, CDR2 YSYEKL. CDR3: CASSQGGLSGSETQYF. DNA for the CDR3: TGCGCCAGCAGCCAAGGCGGCCTTAGTGGGTCCGAGACCCAGTACTTC.

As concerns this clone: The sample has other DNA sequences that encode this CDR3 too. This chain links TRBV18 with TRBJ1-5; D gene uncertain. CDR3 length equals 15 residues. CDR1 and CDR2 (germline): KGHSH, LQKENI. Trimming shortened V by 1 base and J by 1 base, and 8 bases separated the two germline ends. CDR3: CASSPQEGSNQPQHF. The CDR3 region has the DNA TGTGCCAGCTCACCACAAGAGGGAAGCAATCAGCCCCAGCATTTT. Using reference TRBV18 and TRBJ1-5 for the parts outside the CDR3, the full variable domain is NAGVMQNPRHLVRRRGQEARLRCSPMKGHSHVYWYRQLPEEGLKFMVYLQKENIIDESGMPKERFSAEFPKEGPSILRIQQVVRGDSAAYFCASSPQEGSNQPQHFGDGTRLSIL.

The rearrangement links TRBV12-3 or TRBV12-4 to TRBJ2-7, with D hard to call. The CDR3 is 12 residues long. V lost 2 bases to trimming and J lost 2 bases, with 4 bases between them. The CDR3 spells CASSLPTYEQYF. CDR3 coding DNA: TGTGCCAGCAGTTTACCTACCTACGAGCAGTACTTC.

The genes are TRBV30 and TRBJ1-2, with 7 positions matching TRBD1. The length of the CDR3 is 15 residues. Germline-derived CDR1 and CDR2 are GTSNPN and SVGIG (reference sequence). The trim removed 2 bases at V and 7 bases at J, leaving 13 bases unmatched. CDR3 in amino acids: CAWSPFGRGRSGYTF. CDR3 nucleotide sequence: TGTGCCTGGAGTCCATTCGGCAGGGGGAGGAGTGGCTACACCTTC.

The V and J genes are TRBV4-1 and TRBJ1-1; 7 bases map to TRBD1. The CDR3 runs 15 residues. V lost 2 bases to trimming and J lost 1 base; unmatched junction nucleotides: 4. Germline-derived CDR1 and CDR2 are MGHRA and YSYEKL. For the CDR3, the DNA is TGCGCCAGCAGCCAATACGGGACAGCGAACACTGAAGCTTTCTTT. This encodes CASSQYGTANTEAFF.

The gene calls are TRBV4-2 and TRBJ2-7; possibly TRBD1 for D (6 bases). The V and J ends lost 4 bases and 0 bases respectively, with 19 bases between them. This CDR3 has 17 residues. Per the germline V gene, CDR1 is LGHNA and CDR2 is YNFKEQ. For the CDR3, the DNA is TGTGCCAGCAGCCGGCCCCAGGGGCTAGCCGACTCCTACGAGCAGTACTTC. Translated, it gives CASSRPQGLADSYEQYF.

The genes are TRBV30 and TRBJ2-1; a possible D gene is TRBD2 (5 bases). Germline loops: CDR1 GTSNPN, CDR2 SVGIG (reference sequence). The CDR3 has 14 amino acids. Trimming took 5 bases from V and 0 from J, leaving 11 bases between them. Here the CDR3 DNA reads TGTGCCTGGCGCCACGGGGTCTCCTACAATGAGCAGTTCTTC. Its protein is CAWRHGVSYNEQFF.